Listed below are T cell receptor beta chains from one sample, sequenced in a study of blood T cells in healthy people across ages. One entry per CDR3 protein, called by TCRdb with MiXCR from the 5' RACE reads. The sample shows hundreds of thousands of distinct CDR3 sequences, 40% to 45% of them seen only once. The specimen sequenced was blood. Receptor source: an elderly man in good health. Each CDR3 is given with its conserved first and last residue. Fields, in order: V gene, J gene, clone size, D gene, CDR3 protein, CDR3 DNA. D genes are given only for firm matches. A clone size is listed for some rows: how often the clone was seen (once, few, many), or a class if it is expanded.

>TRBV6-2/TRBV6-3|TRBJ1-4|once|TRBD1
CASSYRTGVDEKLFF
TGTGCCAGCAGTTACCGGACAGGGGTGGATGAAAAACTGTTTTTT
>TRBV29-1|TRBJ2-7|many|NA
CSGGADSYEQYF
TGCAGCGGTGGCGCGGATTCCTACGAGCAGTACTTC
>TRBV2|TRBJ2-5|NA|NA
CASSEQQGQETQYF
TGTGCCAGCAGTGAACAACAGGGACAAGAGACCCAGTACTTC
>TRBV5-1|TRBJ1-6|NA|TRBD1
CASSSGTGYNSPPHF
TGCGCCAGCAGCTCAGGGACAGGGTATAATTCACCCCCCCACTTT
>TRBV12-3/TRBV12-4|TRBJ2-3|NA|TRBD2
CASSPPGGRTRTDTQYF
TGTGCCAGCAGTCCGCCTGGCGGGAGGACTCGCACAGATACGCAGTATTTT
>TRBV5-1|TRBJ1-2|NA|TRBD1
CASSFRTGNNYGYTF
TGCGCCAGCAGCTTTAGGACAGGGAATAACTATGGCTACACCTTC
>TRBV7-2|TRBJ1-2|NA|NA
CASSPAGGAAGYTF
TGTGCCAGCAGCCCCGCTGGGGGGGCAGCGGGCTACACCTTC
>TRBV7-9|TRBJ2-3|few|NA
CASSQLRGPPGVVADTQYF
TGTGCCAGCAGCCAATTGAGAGGGCCCCCAGGAGTTGTGGCAGATACGCAGTATTTT
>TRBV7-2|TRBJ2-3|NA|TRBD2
CASSQTPAGGGTDTQYF
TGTGCCAGCAGCCAGACCCCAGCGGGAGGGGGCACAGATACGCAGTATTTT
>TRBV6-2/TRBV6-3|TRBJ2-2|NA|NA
CASNQLRTGELFF
TGTGCCAGCAATCAGCTCCGAACCGGGGAGCTGTTTTTT
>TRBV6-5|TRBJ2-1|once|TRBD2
CASSYPASGTLHEQFF
TGTGCCAGCAGTTACCCGGCTAGCGGGACCCTCCATGAGCAGTTCTTC
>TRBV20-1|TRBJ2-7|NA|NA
CSARRGTYNDEQYF
TGCAGTGCTAGACGCGGGACTTACAATGACGAGCAGTACTTC
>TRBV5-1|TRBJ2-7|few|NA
CASSLSGVTYEQYF
TGCGCCAGCAGCTTGTCTGGGGTCACCTACGAGCAGTACTTC
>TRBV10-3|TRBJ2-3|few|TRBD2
CAISGLEDTQYF
TGTGCCATCAGCGGACTAGAAGATACGCAGTATTTT
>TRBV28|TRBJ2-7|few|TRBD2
CASSFGDYPYEQYF
TGTGCCAGCAGTTTTGGGGACTATCCCTACGAGCAGTACTTC
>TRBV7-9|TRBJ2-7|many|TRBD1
CASSLYRGDEQYF
TGTGCCAGCAGCTTATACAGGGGCGACGAGCAGTACTTC
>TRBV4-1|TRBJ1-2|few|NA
CASSQDQQGPFYGYTF
TGCGCCAGCAGCCAAGATCAGCAGGGCCCATTTTATGGCTACACCTTC
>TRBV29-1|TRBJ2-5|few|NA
CSVGAVDGGETQYF
TGCAGCGTTGGGGCCGTGGATGGGGGAGAGACCCAGTACTTC
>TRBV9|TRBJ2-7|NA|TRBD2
CASSRLAGGVNEQYF
TGTGCCAGCAGCCGACTAGCGGGAGGAGTAAATGAGCAGTACTTC